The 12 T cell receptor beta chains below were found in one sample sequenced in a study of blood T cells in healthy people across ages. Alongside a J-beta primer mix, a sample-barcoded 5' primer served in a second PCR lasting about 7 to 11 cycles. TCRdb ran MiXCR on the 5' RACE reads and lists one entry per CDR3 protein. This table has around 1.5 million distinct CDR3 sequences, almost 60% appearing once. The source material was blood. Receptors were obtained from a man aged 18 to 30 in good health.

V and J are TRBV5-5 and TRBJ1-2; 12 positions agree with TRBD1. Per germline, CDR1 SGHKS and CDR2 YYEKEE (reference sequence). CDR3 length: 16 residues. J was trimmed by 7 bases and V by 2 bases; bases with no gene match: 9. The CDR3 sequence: CASSFRPGQGASGYTF. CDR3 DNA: TGTGCCAGCAGCTTCCGGCCGGGACAGGGGGCGTCTGGCTACACCTTC.

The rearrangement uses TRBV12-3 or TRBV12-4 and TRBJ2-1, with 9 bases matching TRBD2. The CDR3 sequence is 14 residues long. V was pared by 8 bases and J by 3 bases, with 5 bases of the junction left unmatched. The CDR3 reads CASFQREVYNEQFF. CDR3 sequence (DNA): TGTGCCAGCTTCCAGCGGGAGGTCTACAATGAGCAGTTCTTC.

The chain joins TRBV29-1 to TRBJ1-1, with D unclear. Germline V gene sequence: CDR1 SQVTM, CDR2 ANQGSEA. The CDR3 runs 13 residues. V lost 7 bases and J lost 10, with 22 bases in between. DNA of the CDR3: TGCAGCGCCGCACGTGGAAATAATGCTAGAGCTTTCTTT. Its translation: CSAARGNNARAFF.

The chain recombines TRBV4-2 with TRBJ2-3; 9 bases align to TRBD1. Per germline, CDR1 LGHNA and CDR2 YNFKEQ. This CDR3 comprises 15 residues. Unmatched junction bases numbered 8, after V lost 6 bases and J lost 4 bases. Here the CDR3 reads CASRERDRVADTQYF. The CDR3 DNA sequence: TGTGCCAGCAGGGAACGGGACAGGGTGGCAGATACGCAGTATTTT.

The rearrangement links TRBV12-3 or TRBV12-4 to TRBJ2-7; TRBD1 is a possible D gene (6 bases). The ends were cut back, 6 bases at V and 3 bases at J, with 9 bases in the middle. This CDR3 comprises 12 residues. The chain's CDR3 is CASRGQYYEQYF. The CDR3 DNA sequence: TGTGCCAGCAGAGGACAGTACTACGAGCAGTACTTC.

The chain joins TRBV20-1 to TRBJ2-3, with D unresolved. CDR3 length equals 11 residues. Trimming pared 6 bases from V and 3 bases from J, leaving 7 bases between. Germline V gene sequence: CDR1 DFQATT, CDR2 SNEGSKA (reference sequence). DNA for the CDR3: TGCAGTGCCCTTTTGACAGATACGCAGTATTTT. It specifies CSALLTDTQYF.

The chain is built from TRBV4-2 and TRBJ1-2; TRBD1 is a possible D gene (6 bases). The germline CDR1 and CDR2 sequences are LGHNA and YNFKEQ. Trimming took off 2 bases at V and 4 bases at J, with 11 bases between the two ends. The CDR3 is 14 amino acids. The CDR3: CASSQYREGYGYTF. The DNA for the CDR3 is TGTGCCAGCAGCCAATACAGGGAAGGCTATGGCTACACCTTC.

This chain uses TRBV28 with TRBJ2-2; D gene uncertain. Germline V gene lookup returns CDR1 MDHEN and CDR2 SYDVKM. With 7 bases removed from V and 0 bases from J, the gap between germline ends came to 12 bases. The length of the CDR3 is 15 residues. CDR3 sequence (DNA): TGTGCCAGCAAGGGCGGACCCGCGAACACCGGGGAGCTGTTTTTT. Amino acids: CASKGGPANTGELFF.

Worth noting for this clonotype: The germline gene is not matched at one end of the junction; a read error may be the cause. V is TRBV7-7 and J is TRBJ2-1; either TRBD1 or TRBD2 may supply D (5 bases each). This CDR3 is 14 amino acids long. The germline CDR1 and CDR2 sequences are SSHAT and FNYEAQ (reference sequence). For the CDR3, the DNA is TGTGCTAGCAGCTTCGGGGCAGGGATGCATGAGCAGTTCTTC. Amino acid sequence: CASSFGAGMHEQFF.

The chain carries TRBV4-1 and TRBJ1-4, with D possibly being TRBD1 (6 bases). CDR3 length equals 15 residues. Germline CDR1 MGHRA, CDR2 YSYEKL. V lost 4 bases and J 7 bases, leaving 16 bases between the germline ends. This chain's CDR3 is CASSPVAGGGEKLFF. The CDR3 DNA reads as TGCGCCAGCAGCCCGGTGGCCGGGGGCGGTGAAAAACTGTTTTTT.

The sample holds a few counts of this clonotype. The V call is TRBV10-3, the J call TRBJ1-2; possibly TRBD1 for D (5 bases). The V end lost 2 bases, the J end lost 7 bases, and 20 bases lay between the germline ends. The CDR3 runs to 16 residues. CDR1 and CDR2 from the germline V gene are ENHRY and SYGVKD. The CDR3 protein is CAISERFREGLLGYTF. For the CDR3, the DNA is TGTGCCATCAGTGAGAGGTTCAGGGAAGGGCTTCTTGGCTACACCTTC.

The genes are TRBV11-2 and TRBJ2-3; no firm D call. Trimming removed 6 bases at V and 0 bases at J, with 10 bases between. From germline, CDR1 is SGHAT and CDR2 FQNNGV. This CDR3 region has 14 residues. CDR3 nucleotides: TGTGCCAGCAGTCCTTCACTAAGCACAGATACGCAGTATTTT. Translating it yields CASSPSLSTDTQYF. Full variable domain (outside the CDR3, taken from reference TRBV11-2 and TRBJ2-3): EAGVAQSPRYKIIEKRQSVAFWCNPISGHATLYWYQQILGQGPKLLIQFQNNGVVDDSQLPKDRFSAERLKGVDSTLKIQPAKLEDSAVYLCASSPSLSTDTQYFGPGTRLTVL.